The 7 T cell receptor beta chains given below trace back to one sample, sequenced in a study of CD8+ T cells in alopecia areata. Treatment specified: oral pan-JAK inhibitor, 5-10 mg twice daily. The study team obtained lesional scalp punch biopsies and peripheral blood from alopecia areata patients. Extraction and reverse transcription of RNA yielded cDNA as the sequencing template. Some clones are missing from TCRdb's copy, which holds only in-frame ones; the method was immunoSEQ multiplex PCR. The repertoire has around 4,600 clones, around 57% of them found once; the top ten carry over 9.5%. The sequenced sample was skin, obtained at week 4, from a patient treated with tofacitinib. The receptors originated from a human donor with alopecia areata.

This clone was counted a few times. The chain has TRBV5-5 and TRBJ2-7; D is unresolved. Trimming pared 4 bases from V and 4 bases from J, leaving 12 bases between. This CDR3 comprises 13 residues. Germline lookup yields CDR1 SGHKS and CDR2 YYEKEE (reference sequence). The CDR3 reads CASSDLQLYEQYF. CDR3 nucleotides: TGTGCCAGCAGCGACCTACAGCTTTACGAGCAGTACTTC.

This clone was observed a few times. CDR3 in amino acids: CASSLGGGLSYNEQFF. CDR3 DNA: TGTGCCAGCAGCTTAGGTGGGGGGCTCTCCTACAATGAGCAGTTCTTC. The chain employs TRBV7-2 and TRBJ2-1; either TRBD1 or TRBD2 may fit D (6 bases each). The CDR3 is 16 residues long. V gave up 1 base and J gave up 0 bases, with 10 bases separating them. The germline CDR1 and CDR2 sequences are SGHTA and FQGNSA.

This clone was seen more than once but under ten times. The chain links TRBV6-5 to TRBJ2-1; no firm D call. With 0 bases removed from V and 10 bases from J, the gap between germline ends came to 13 bases. Germline loops: CDR1 MNHEY, CDR2 SVGAGI. CDR3 length: 14 amino acids. CDR3 coding DNA: TGTGCCAGCAGTTACTCGAAATCCAGCATGGAGCAGTTCTTC. As protein: CASSYSKSSMEQFF.

The sample holds a few counts of this clone. The chain has TRBV7-8 and TRBJ2-2; D is unclear. CDR1 is SGHVS and CDR2 is FQNEAQ in the germline V gene. CDR3 size: 14 residues. The V and J ends lost 1 base and 1 base respectively, with 4 bases between them. CDR3 sequence: CASSLVRNTGELFF. The CDR3, as DNA: TGTGCCAGCAGCTTAGTCCGGAACACCGGGGAGCTGTTTTTT.

This clone was observed a few times. The chain links TRBV4-2 to TRBJ1-5, with D unresolved. V dropped 0 bases and J dropped 5 bases, with 5 bases sitting between them. This CDR3 has 13 amino acids. Germline CDR1 and CDR2: LGHNA and YNFKEQ. The CDR3 region is CASSQESDQPQHF. CDR3 bases: TGTGCCAGCAGCCAAGAGAGTGATCAGCCCCAGCATTTT.

This clone was seen a handful of times. This chain joins TRBV5-1 and TRBJ2-1, with D hard to call. V dropped 3 bases and J dropped 10 bases, with 8 bases sitting between them. The CDR3 has 11 residues. CDR1 SGHRS and CDR2 YFSETQ come from the germline V gene. This CDR3 reads CASSSSQEQFF. The CDR3 DNA reads as TGCGCCAGCAGCTCAAGTCAGGAGCAGTTCTTC.

This chain uses TRBV4-1 with TRBJ2-5, with 7 bases identical to TRBD1. There are 15 residues in the CDR3. Trimming cost V 0 bases and J 4 bases; bases outside gene matches: 5. Germline CDR1 and CDR2: MGHRA and YSYEKL. The CDR3 sequence: CASSQDRTGRETQYF. The CDR3 DNA is TGCGCCAGCAGCCAAGATCGGACAGGAAGAGAGACCCAGTACTTC.